This is a list of T cell receptor beta chains from one sample in a study of early T cells in non-severe SARS-CoV-2 infection. TCRdb ran MiXCR on the 5' RACE reads and lists one entry per CDR3 protein. The sample gives around 26,000 distinct CDR3 sequences, nearly 5% of which show up once; about 6.9% is in the top ten. The sequencing sample was made of whole blood. The receptors were gathered from an adult who was a healthcare worker with PCR-confirmed SARS-CoV-2 infection or an uninfected control (not recorded which). Both conserved end residues are part of each CDR3. A D gene is named only where the DNA matches it firmly. Part of the rows lack a size; the others show once, few, many or a class for expanded clones.

TRBV20-1	TRBD2	TRBJ2-4	many	TGCAGTGCCTCGTTGACTAGCGGGGGAGATTTAGCCAAAAACATTCAGTACTTC	CSASLTSGGDLAKNIQYF
TRBV10-3	TRBD2	TRBJ2-3	NA	TGTGCCATTGGGACTAGCCCTTCCGATACGCAGTATTTT	CAIGTSPSDTQYF
TRBV7-2	NA	TRBJ2-7	many	TGTGCCAGCAGCACCAGGCCCCCCACGACAGCTGCCTACGAGCAGTACTTC	CASSTRPPTTAAYEQYF
TRBV6-5	NA	TRBJ1-2	many	TGTGCCAGCAGTTACTCCCGAGGGGGGTTGACCTTC	CASSYSRGGLTF
TRBV6-2/TRBV6-3	TRBD2	TRBJ2-7	many	TGTGCCAGCAGTTACTCGACTAGCGGGGGTGATGCCTACGAGCAGTACTTC	CASSYSTSGGDAYEQYF
TRBV20-1	TRBD1	TRBJ2-7	NA	TGCAGTGCTTCAGGACAGGGAAACCCTTCCCGTTACGAGCAGTACTTC	CSASGQGNPSRYEQYF
TRBV12-3/TRBV12-4	NA	TRBJ1-1	NA	TGTGCCAGCAGTTCCTACCGGGGCACTGAAGCTTTCTTT	CASSSYRGTEAFF
TRBV7-6	TRBD2	TRBJ2-2	NA	TGTGCCAGCAGCCCCACATGGGCTAGCGGGCCTCTGTTTTTT	CASSPTWASGPLFF
TRBV29-1	TRBD2	TRBJ2-1	NA	TGCAGCGGGACCGGGACTAGCATATTCGTCCATGAGCAGTTCTTC	CSGTGTSIFVHEQFF
TRBV28	NA	TRBJ2-2	NA	TGTGCCAGCAGTTTTTCGGGATTTGTCACCGGGGAGCTGTTTTTT	CASSFSGFVTGELFF
TRBV11-2	NA	TRBJ2-1	many	TGTGCCAGCAGCCCCGCCGGGTGGGGTGAGGTCGGTGAGCAGTTCTTC	CASSPAGWGEVGEQFF
TRBV9	NA	TRBJ2-2	few	TGTGCCAGCAGCGTAGCTCGGGACACAAAGAACACCGGGGAGCTGTTTTTT	CASSVARDTKNTGELFF
TRBV20-1	NA	TRBJ2-3	few	TGCAGTGCTAGAGCCCCCCCGGGGACTTACACAGATACGCAGTATTTT	CSARAPPGTYTDTQYF
TRBV10-3	NA	TRBJ2-1	many	TGTGCCATCAGTGAGGACGCTAGCTCCTACAATGAGCAGTTCTTC	CAISEDASSYNEQFF
TRBV6-5	NA	TRBJ2-1	few	TGTGCCAGCAGCCGTAGCATCCATGAGCAGTTCTTC	CASSRSIHEQFF
TRBV7-2	NA	TRBJ1-2	few	TGTGCCAGCAGCTTAGCGGACAGCTATGGCTACACCTTC	CASSLADSYGYTF
TRBV7-9	TRBD1	TRBJ1-3	few	TGTGCCAGCAGCTTACCGGGACAGGGACTCCGCTCTGGAAACACCATATATTTT	CASSLPGQGLRSGNTIYF
TRBV2	NA	TRBJ1-1	many	TGTGCCAGCAGCGGGAGGGGCCTCGGGACTGAAGCTTTCTTT	CASSGRGLGTEAFF
TRBV7-2	NA	TRBJ1-5	many	TGTGCCAGCAGCTTAGCGGTGACAGACAATCAGCCCCAGCATTTT	CASSLAVTDNQPQHF
TRBV20-1	NA	TRBJ2-2	many	TGCAGTGCTTGGGGACCGACCAGTCAAAACACCGGGGAGCTGTTTTTT	CSAWGPTSQNTGELFF
TRBV7-9	TRBD2	TRBJ2-1	few	TGTGCCAGTAAGGACACGAGACTAGCGGGGCCCTACAATGAGCAGTTCTTC	CASKDTRLAGPYNEQFF
TRBV29-1	NA	TRBJ1-2	few	TGCAGCGTGGCCCCCGGGGAATCGTGGAACTATGGCTACACCTTC	CSVAPGESWNYGYTF
TRBV24-1	NA	TRBJ2-1	many	TGTGCCACCAGTGATTTGTCCACCCAAGAAAACAATGAGCAGTTCTTC	CATSDLSTQENNEQFF
TRBV12-3/TRBV12-4	NA	TRBJ2-3	few	TGTGCCAGCAGTCTCCACCGGAGGGGCACAGATACGCAGTATTTT	CASSLHRRGTDTQYF
TRBV19	TRBD1	TRBJ2-6	many	TGTGCCAGTAGCCCACAGGGGGCTTCGTCCGTCCTGACTTTC	CASSPQGASSVLTF
TRBV7-9	NA	TRBJ1-1	NA	TGTGCCAGCAGCAATTGGACGCATTCGAACACTGAAGCTTTCTTT	CASSNWTHSNTEAFF
TRBV12-3/TRBV12-4	NA	TRBJ2-7	many	TGTGCCAGCAGTTTAGGGGGGGCGTTATACGAGCAGTACTTC	CASSLGGALYEQYF
TRBV5-1	NA	TRBJ1-5	many	TGCGCCAGCAGCTTGGCCGGTGGCAATCAGCCCCAGCATTTT	CASSLAGGNQPQHF
TRBV20-1	NA	TRBJ2-1	many	TGCAGTGCTAGAAGGGGGAGGGCCTACAATGAGCAGTTCTTC	CSARRGRAYNEQFF
TRBV18	TRBD1	TRBJ1-2	many	TGTGCCAGCTCCGCGACAGGGAGGACAAACTATGGCTACACCTTC	CASSATGRTNYGYTF
TRBV9	NA	TRBJ1-1	many	TGTGCCAGCAGCGTAGAAGGAGATTTGAACACTGAAGCTTTCTTT	CASSVEGDLNTEAFF
TRBV20-1	TRBD1	TRBJ2-5	NA	TGCAGTGCTAGTACAGGGGGATGGGAGACCCAGTACTTC	CSASTGGWETQYF
TRBV6-1	NA	TRBJ2-7	NA	TGTGCCAGCAGTGCAGGGAAAGGGAGCGAGCAGTACTTC	CASSAGKGSEQYF
TRBV20-1	NA	TRBJ2-1	many	TGCAGTGTCAGGGGATCCAATGAGCAGTTCTTC	CSVRGSNEQFF
TRBV7-2	NA	TRBJ1-5	many	TGTGCCAGCAGCTTAGACAGGAGGGAAGGTGGCAATCAGCCCCAGCATTTT	CASSLDRREGGNQPQHF
TRBV29-1	NA	TRBJ2-7	many	TGCAGCGTTGAAGAGACAGGAAAGTACTACGAGCAGTACTTC	CSVEETGKYYEQYF
TRBV9	NA	TRBJ2-3	many	TGTGCCAGCAGCGTCAGCACAGATACGCAGTATTTT	CASSVSTDTQYF
TRBV7-9	NA	TRBJ1-5	NA	TGTGCCAGCAGCTCCCAGGGGAATCAGCCCCAGCATTTT	CASSSQGNQPQHF
TRBV20-1	TRBD2	TRBJ2-2	few	TGCAGTGCTCATGGGGGAGGGCCGGACGGGGAGCTGTTTTTT	CSAHGGGPDGELFF
TRBV6-1	NA	TRBJ1-1	many	TGTGCCAGCAGTGAGTTTGCTTTCTTT	CASSEFAFF
TRBV13	NA	TRBJ1-5	NA	TGTGCCAGCAGCTTGGGTGGCAGCCCAAAGCATTTT	CASSLGGSPKHF
TRBV5-1	TRBD1	TRBJ1-1	NA	TGCGCCAGCAGCCCTAGGACAGGGGACACTGAAGCTTTCTTT	CASSPRTGDTEAFF
TRBV6-6	NA	TRBJ2-2	many	TGTGCCAGCACCCCAGGCCCAGAGAATTTACTCACCGGGGAGCTGTTTTTT	CASTPGPENLLTGELFF
TRBV24-1	TRBD1	TRBJ2-5	many	TGTGCCACCAGTGACCCAGGGGGAGAGGGAGAGACCCAGTACTTC	CATSDPGGEGETQYF
TRBV27	TRBD2	TRBJ2-4	many	TGTGCCAGCAGTCGACAGGGGACTAGCGGGGGGAACATTCAGTACTTC	CASSRQGTSGGNIQYF
TRBV6-5	NA	TRBJ1-5	many	TGTGCCAGCAGGGCTGACACACGTAGCAATCAGCCCCAGCATTTT	CASRADTRSNQPQHF
TRBV12-3/TRBV12-4	NA	TRBJ2-1	many	TGTGCCAGCAGTTCTGGGTCAGGGAATGAGCAGTTCTTC	CASSSGSGNEQFF
TRBV18	NA	TRBJ1-5	many	TGTGCCAGCTCACCTGGGAGTTTAAATCAGCCCCAGCATTTT	CASSPGSLNQPQHF
TRBV7-2	NA	TRBJ2-5	few	TGTGCCAGCAGCCTGGGTGTGGGGGAAGAGACCCAGTACTTC	CASSLGVGEETQYF
TRBV6-5	NA	TRBJ1-1	NA	TGTGCCAGCAGTTATTCAGTGAACACTGAAGCTTTCTTT	CASSYSVNTEAFF
TRBV19	NA	TRBJ1-5	many	TGTGCCAGTAGTATGGAAGGGCTGAGCAATCAGCCCCAGCATTTT	CASSMEGLSNQPQHF
TRBV29-1	TRBD1	TRBJ1-1	many	TGCAGCGGTGGACAGGGAAGAACTGAAGCTTTCTTT	CSGGQGRTEAFF